These 32 T cell receptor beta chains originate from one sample sequenced in a study of blood T cell repertoires in COVID-19 (dated by TCRdb to between 2020 and 2021). Receptor amplification or capture employed the immunoSEQ multiplex PCR assay. As stored in TCRdb, this immuneACCESS dataset retains in-frame rearrangements with V and J assigned. A fraction of the clones does not appear; measured against another copy, unresolved V genes explain less than half of the discrepancy, and the remainder lacks a known reason. The sample table lists about 270,000 clones, 75% to 90% of them with a count of one. Of the sample, approximately 10% falls within the top ten clones. Sequenced sample: peripheral blood. The receptors derive from an older woman with acute or convalescent COVID-19.

A word on this clone: Sequence at one end of the junction differs from germline and may be a read error. V and J are TRBV5-1 and TRBJ1-2; 7 bases map to TRBD1. This CDR3 has 13 residues. The germline gives CDR1 SGHRS, CDR2 YFSETQ. The CDR3 protein is CASSPGQLASPLF. CDR3 sequence (DNA): TGCGCCAGCAGTCCGGGACAGTTGGCCTCCCCCCTCTTC.

The chain couples TRBV18 to TRBJ2-2, with unresolved D. Germline V lookup: CDR1 KGHSH, CDR2 LQKENI. V was clipped by 3 bases and J by 5 bases, with 4 bases between them. The CDR3 totals 12 residues. The CDR3 region has the DNA TGTGCCAGCTCACCGGCTACCGGGGAGCTGTTTTTT. It specifies CASSPATGELFF.

V and J are TRBV18 and TRBJ2-3; D may be TRBD1 (5 bases). CDR3 length: 14 amino acids. Germline lookup yields CDR1 KGHSH and CDR2 LQKENI. Trimming removed 2 bases at V and 4 bases at J, with 10 bases between. The CDR3 sequence: CASSPVGRADTQYF. CDR3 DNA: TGTGCCAGCTCACCAGTGGGGCGCGCAGATACGCAGTATTTT.

V is TRBV11-2 and J is TRBJ2-7; 7 nucleotides line up with TRBD1. The germline V gene has CDR1 SGHAT and CDR2 FQNNGV. With 5 bases clipped from V and 1 base from J, the junction kept 2 bases outside the gene matches. The CDR3 loop spans 13 amino acids. The CDR3 bases are TGTGCCAGCAGCCGGGACAGTTCCTACGAGCAGTACTTC. Protein: CASSRDSSYEQYF. The full variable domain, its missing parts supplied by reference TRBV11-2 and TRBJ2-7, is EAGVAQSPRYKIIEKRQSVAFWCNPISGHATLYWYQQILGQGPKLLIQFQNNGVVDDSQLPKDRFSAERLKGVDSTLKIQPAKLEDSAVYLCASSRDSSYEQYFGPGTRLTVT.

The rearrangement uses TRBV11-2 and TRBJ2-1; TRBD2 is a possible D gene (6 bases). With 3 bases removed from V and 0 bases from J, the gap between germline ends came to 6 bases. This CDR3 has 14 residues. The germline CDR1 and CDR2 sequences are SGHAT and FQNNGV. CDR3 amino acids: CASSLGGSYNEQFF. In DNA, the CDR3 is TGTGCCAGCAGCTTGGGGGGCTCCTACAATGAGCAGTTCTTC.

The chain employs TRBV19 and TRBJ2-1; tentatively, D is TRBD2 (5 bases). Trimming took off 6 bases at V and 7 bases at J, with 19 bases between the two ends. The CDR3 has 15 residues. CDR1 and CDR2 (germline): LNHDA, SQIVND (reference sequence). The CDR3 spells CASRKGSGGVNEQFF. The CDR3 DNA follows: TGTGCCAGTAGGAAGGGAAGCGGAGGTGTGAATGAGCAGTTCTTC.

The chain employs TRBV7-9 and TRBJ2-1; D remains unclear. The length of the CDR3 is 12 residues. Trimming shortened V by 5 bases and J by 5 bases, and 7 bases separated the two germline ends. The germline V gene encodes CDR1 SEHNR and CDR2 FQNEAQ (reference sequence). CDR3 in amino acids: CASSPRDNEQFF. The CDR3 nucleotides read TGTGCCAGCAGCCCCCGCGACAATGAGCAGTTCTTC.

The V gene is TRBV5-1, the J gene TRBJ1-1, with 8 bases lining up with TRBD1. The CDR3 spans 13 residues. CDR1 and CDR2 from the germline V gene are SGHRS and YFSETQ. J gave up 9 bases and V 4 bases, and 8 bases lay outside the gene matches. The CDR3 reads CASSNTGGRQAFF. The CDR3 nucleotides read TGCGCCAGCAGCAATACAGGGGGGAGGCAAGCTTTCTTT. Together with reference TRBV5-1 and TRBJ1-1, the CDR3 gives the full variable domain: KAGVTQTPRYLIKTRGQQVTLSCSPISGHRSVSWYQQTPGQGLQFLFEYFSETQRNKGNFPGRFSGRQFSNSRSEMNVSTLELGDSALYLCASSNTGGRQAFFGQGTRLTVV.

This sequence joins TRBV4-1 and TRBJ2-2; 11 bases align to TRBD2. Germline V gives CDR1 MGHRA, CDR2 YSYEKL. The V segment lost 2 bases and the J segment 7 bases; nucleotides outside the gene matches: 9. This CDR3 is 17 amino acids long. CDR3 loop: CASSQPRLAGGHGELFF. DNA of the CDR3: TGCGCCAGCAGCCAACCCAGGCTAGCGGGGGGCCACGGGGAGCTGTTTTTT.

This rearrangement joins TRBV2 to TRBJ2-7; TRBD1 matches 7 bases. The germline CDR1 and CDR2 sequences are SNHLY and FYNNEI. After removal of 8 bases from V and 4 bases from J, the junction contained 11 bases not matched to a gene. The CDR3 length is 14 residues. This CDR3 is CASARGQARYEQYF. The CDR3 nucleotides read TGTGCCAGCGCCCGCGGACAGGCGAGATACGAGCAGTACTTC. The full variable domain, completed using reference TRBV2 and TRBJ2-7, is EPEVTQTPSHQVTQMGQEVILRCVPISNHLYFYWYRQILGQKVEFLVSFYNNEISEKSEIFDDQFSVERPDGSNFTLKIRSTKLEDSAMYFCASARGQARYEQYFGPGTRLTVT.

This clone occurred a few times. The genes are TRBV4-1 and TRBJ1-6; the D gene is possibly TRBD1 (5 bases). Germline V gene sequence: CDR1 MGHRA, CDR2 YSYEKL. The CDR3 totals 14 residues. V dropped 4 bases and J dropped 15 bases, with 19 bases sitting between them. DNA for the CDR3: TGCGCCAGCAGCCCTAGGGCGGGGGAGGAGAACCTCCACTTT. Residues: CASSPRAGEENLHF.

The chain carries TRBV15 and TRBJ2-3; D remains unclear. This CDR3 contains 16 residues. From germline, CDR1 is LNHNV and CDR2 YYDKDF (reference sequence). V lost 5 bases to trimming and J lost 2 bases, with 17 bases between them. The CDR3 reads CATSGQARLFTDTQYF. The CDR3 DNA reads TGTGCCACCAGCGGGCAAGCAAGGCTCTTCACAGATACGCAGTATTTT.

The gene calls are TRBV5-1 and TRBJ1-3; 7 bases align to TRBD1. This CDR3 region has 17 residues. Germline CDR1 reads SGHRS; CDR2 reads YFSETQ. V was clipped by 0 bases and J by 1 base; unmatched bases: 7. The CDR3 DNA follows: TGCGCCAGCAGCTTGGTTCATAGGGGGCTATCTGGAAACACCATATATTTT. Translation gives CASSLVHRGLSGNTIYF.

This chain connects TRBV4-1 to TRBJ1-2; D gene unclear. Deletions cut 2 bases from V and 6 bases from J, with 13 bases between. Looked up from germline, CDR1 is MGHRA and CDR2 is YSYEKL. The CDR3 consists of 14 residues. The CDR3: CASSQLTGRDGYTF. In DNA form, the CDR3 reads TGCGCCAGCAGCCAACTCACGGGAAGGGATGGCTACACCTTC.

The chain links TRBV3-1 (or the pseudogene TRBV3-2) to TRBJ2-7, with 8 bases lining up with TRBD2. V trimming: 1 base; J trimming: 6 bases; junction bases outside the gene matches: 2. This CDR3 is 13 amino acids long. CDR1 and CDR2 from the germline V gene are LGHDT and YNNKEL (reference sequence). DNA for the CDR3: TGTGCCAGCAGCCAAGGGGCGGGAGGCGAGCAGTACTTC. As protein: CASSQGAGGEQYF.

This rearrangement joins TRBV11-2 to TRBJ2-3, with D perhaps TRBD2 (7 bases). CDR1 and CDR2 (germline): SGHAT, FQNNGV. Trimming took 4 bases from V and 2 from J, leaving 19 bases between them. The CDR3 runs 17 residues. CDR3 coding DNA: TGTGCCAGCAGCTGGGGGAAAGCGGGACACTTCACAGATACGCAGTATTTT. Translation gives CASSWGKAGHFTDTQYF.

This rearrangement joins TRBV28 to TRBJ1-2, with 8 bases aligning to TRBD1. Germline CDR1 reads MDHEN; CDR2 reads SYDVKM. The CDR3 contains 14 residues. Trimming took 5 bases from V and 4 from J; bases not matched to a gene: 6. The CDR3 sequence is CASSLRDRLYGYTF. CDR3 sequence (DNA): TGTGCCAGCAGTCTCCGGGACAGGCTCTATGGCTACACCTTC.

V and J are TRBV5-1 and TRBJ2-7, with a tentative D call TRBD2 (6 bases). V dropped 4 bases and J dropped 3 bases, with 11 bases sitting between them. In germline, CDR1 is SGHRS, CDR2 YFSETQ. The CDR3 has 13 amino acids. The CDR3, as DNA: TGCGCCAGCAGCCTAACCGGGAGCTACGAGCAGTACTTC. It yields the protein CASSLTGSYEQYF.

This chain links TRBV29-1 with TRBJ1-1; 8 positions agree with TRBD1. The length of the CDR3 is 15 residues. With V trimmed by 2 bases and J by 7 bases, 12 bases remained unmatched. From germline, CDR1 is SQVTM and CDR2 ANQGSEA. CDR3 protein: CSVETFRTGWFEAFF. The CDR3 DNA reads TGCAGCGTTGAAACCTTCAGGACAGGGTGGTTTGAAGCTTTCTTT.

This clone was counted between two and nine times. The chain couples TRBV3-1 (or the pseudogene TRBV3-2) to TRBJ2-5, with TRBD1 matching over 9 bases. The CDR3 runs 16 residues. Germline V CDR1 and CDR2: LGHDT, YNNKEL (reference sequence). V dropped 4 bases and J dropped 2; count of bases not matched to a gene: 8. As DNA, the CDR3 is TGTGCCAGCAGCCTGCTCGGGACAGGGACTCAAGAGACCCAGTACTTC. It specifies CASSLLGTGTQETQYF.

In its sample, this clone was seen a few times. This rearrangement joins TRBV2 to TRBJ1-6, with D unclear. In germline, CDR1 is SNHLY, CDR2 FYNNEI. The V and J ends lost 3 bases and 9 bases respectively, with 15 bases between them. This CDR3 has 15 amino acids. In DNA form, the CDR3 reads TGTGCCAGCAGTGAGGGAAGGAGGTTACGTTCACCCCTCCACTTT. It is translated as CASSEGRRLRSPLHF.

Only one count was recorded for this clone. The chain joins TRBV7-2 to TRBJ2-3; D remains unclear. The CDR3 runs to 14 residues. V lost 2 bases, J lost 4 bases, and 10 bases lay in between. The germline gives CDR1 SGHTA, CDR2 FQGNSA. As DNA, the CDR3 is TGTGCCAGCAGCTTAATGCGGTCGGCAGATACGCAGTATTTT. This sequence encodes CASSLMRSADTQYF.

The J gene is TRBJ2-1, the V gene TRBV5-5, with D possibly TRBD1 on 7 matching bases. This CDR3 contains 18 residues. From germline, CDR1 is SGHKS and CDR2 YYEKEE (reference sequence). V gave up 6 bases and J gave up 10 bases, with 32 bases separating them. The CDR3 loop is CASTQSAGGGGYVGEQFF. The CDR3, as DNA: TGTGCCAGCACCCAGAGCGCCGGAGGAGGGGGCTACGTAGGCGAGCAGTTCTTC.

The rearrangement joins TRBV19 to TRBJ2-5; 7 nucleotides line up with TRBD1. The length of the CDR3 is 16 residues. Germline V gene sequence: CDR1 LNHDA, CDR2 SQIVND (reference sequence). J gave up 1 base and V 5 bases, and 10 bases lay outside the gene matches. The CDR3 region has the DNA TGTGCCAGTAGTGCCCAAACGACAGGGACCCAAGAGACCCAGTACTTC. Translated, it gives CASSAQTTGTQETQYF.

This clone was observed a few times. Other DNA sequences in the same sample also yield this CDR3. CDR3 region: CAISESVAGSSYEQYF. CDR3 DNA sequence: TGTGCCATCAGTGAGTCGGTAGCGGGGAGCTCCTACGAGCAGTACTTC. The chain has TRBV10-3 and TRBJ2-7, with 8 bases matching TRBD2. J gave up 0 bases and V 0 bases, and 4 bases lay outside the gene matches. Germline V lookup: CDR1 ENHRY, CDR2 SYGVKD. The CDR3 covers 16 residues.

V gene TRBV4-1 combines with J gene TRBJ2-1; a weak D match, TRBD1 (5 bases). The CDR3 is 16 amino acids. V was pared by 1 base and J by 5 bases, with 15 bases between. Germline CDR1 and CDR2: MGHRA and YSYEKL. The CDR3 protein is CASSQGPGRRDNEQFF. The CDR3 DNA reads as TGCGCCAGCAGCCAAGGTCCAGGGCGTAGGGACAATGAGCAGTTCTTC.

V gene TRBV7-8 combines with J gene TRBJ2-1, with 7 bases that match TRBD2. J gave up 2 bases and V 2 bases, and 3 bases lay outside the gene matches. Germline loops: CDR1 SGHVS, CDR2 FQNEAQ. This CDR3 has 15 residues. The CDR3 here is CASSLSAGPYNEQFF. The CDR3 DNA reads TGTGCCAGCAGCTTATCAGCGGGGCCCTACAATGAGCAGTTCTTC. Full variable domain (rest looked up from reference TRBV7-8 and TRBJ2-1): GAGVSQSPRYKVAKRGQDVALRCDPISGHVSLFWYQQALGQGPEFLTYFQNEAQLDKSGLPSDRFFAERPEGSVSTLKIQRTQQEDSAVYLCASSLSAGPYNEQFFGPGTRLTVL.

The CDR3 region has the DNA TGTGCCAGCAGTGAAGGACAGGGGGCGCGAAATGAGCAGTTCTTC. This codes for CASSEGQGARNEQFF. The chain has TRBV2 and TRBJ2-1, with 10 nucleotides matching TRBD1. The CDR3 consists of 15 residues. V gave up 1 base and J gave up 7 bases; unmatched junction bases: 4. Germline CDR1 and CDR2: SNHLY and FYNNEI. The full variable domain, completed using reference TRBV2 and TRBJ2-1, is EPEVTQTPSHQVTQMGQEVILRCVPISNHLYFYWYRQILGQKVEFLVSFYNNEISEKSEIFDDQFSVERPDGSNFTLKIRSTKLEDSAMYFCASSEGQGARNEQFFGPGTRLTVL.

This clone has only a few counts. V usage is TRBV2 and J usage is TRBJ2-1; possibly TRBD2 for D (7 bases). The V gene lost 5 bases and the J gene lost 4 bases, with 15 bases spanning the gap. This CDR3 has 15 residues. The V gene's germline CDR1 is SNHLY and CDR2 FYNNEI. CDR3 in amino acids: CASSLGGAPYNEQFF. The CDR3, as DNA: TGTGCCAGCAGTCTGGGGGGGGCCCCTTACAATGAGCAGTTCTTC.

As for this clone: Additional DNA sequences in this sample encode the identical CDR3. V usage is TRBV6-5 and J usage is TRBJ1-1; D possibly corresponds to TRBD1 (5 bases). Per the germline V gene, CDR1 is MNHEY and CDR2 is SVGAGI. Trimming took 2 bases from V and 5 from J, leaving 9 bases between them. The CDR3 totals 13 residues. In DNA, the CDR3 is TGTGCCAGCAGTTACCGGGGGTCGACTGAAGCTTTCTTT. Encoded protein: CASSYRGSTEAFF.

The chain links TRBV2 to TRBJ1-6; 9 bases map to TRBD1. The germline V gene encodes CDR1 SNHLY and CDR2 FYNNEI. There are 16 residues in the CDR3. J was trimmed by 5 bases and V by 1 base; bases with no gene match: 3. Here the CDR3 reads CASSEEGQGNNSPLHF. The CDR3 DNA reads as TGTGCCAGCAGTGAAGAGGGACAGGGAAATAATTCACCCCTCCACTTT.

For the CDR3, the DNA is TGTGCCAGCAGTCCCTATCCGACAGGGGGCCAGCCCCAGCATTTT. Residues: CASSPYPTGGQPQHF. The chain links TRBV27 to TRBJ1-5; 10 bases agree with TRBD1. The ends lost 5 bases at V and 7 bases at J; junction bases unmatched: 8. Germline CDR1 reads MNHEY; CDR2 reads SMNVEV (reference sequence). This CDR3 region has 15 residues.